This T cell receptor (beta chain) was identified during a study of post-analysis software for immune sequencing data. Carried by the TCR beta cDNA libraries were unique molecular identifiers. TCRdb re-analysed the PCR reads in MiXCR, keeping a single row per CDR3 protein. This sample has about 820,000 distinct CDR3 sequences, with around 50% found just once. Looked up from germline, CDR1 is SGHTA and CDR2 is FQGNSA. This CDR3 is 14 amino acids long. The V gene lost 5 bases and the J gene lost 3 bases, with 11 bases spanning the gap. Whole-study findings and limits: Five or six TRBV segments were more frequent in patients than controls; TRBV5-6, TRBV5-1 and TRBV20-1 belonged to this group.

Details on this clonotype: What it binds is unknown.

The origin of this receptor is a girl aged 10-17 years with multiple sclerosis. The material sequenced was blood. The rearrangement joins TRBV7-2 to TRBJ1-5, with D unclear. CDR3 in amino acids: CASSQDGINQPQHF. The DNA of the CDR3 is TGTGCCAGCAGCCAAGACGGCATCAATCAGCCCCAGCATTTT.